The source of this T cell receptor (beta chain) is a study of OX40 agonist ivuxolimab in advanced cancers. Background on the whole study: The costimulatory receptor OX40 (CD134) was targeted by ivuxolimab, a fully human IgG2 agonistic monoclonal antibody. Intravenous ivuxolimab was administered to patients every 2 weeks at six dose levels: 0.01, 0.1, 0.3, 1.5, 3 and 10 mg/kg. Peripheral TCRbeta sequencing was intended to test whether TCR sequence diversity was altered and clonal T-cell expansion was caused by ivuxolimab. In the dose-escalation cohort, more than 75% of patients were male, and the mean age was about 55 years, with a range of about 23 to 85. Patients were allowed to have had prior anti-PD-1, anti-PD-L1 or anti-CTLA-4 therapy, and around 43% of the dose-escalation patients had been treated with checkpoint inhibitors. Three dose-escalation patients achieved partial responses, one with hepatocellular carcinoma and two with cutaneous melanoma. The monotherapy dose-escalation portion (N ≈ 50 patients) of the phase I ivuxolimab trial is reported in the paper. Of the roughly 52 dose-escalation patients, hepatocellular carcinoma was present in about 20, melanoma in some 15, renal cell carcinoma in 9 and head and neck cancer in 9. What the study reported, not specific to this receptor: Partial responders in the 0.1-3.0 mg/kg groups had among the lowest normalized peripheral clonal expansion, especially among CD8+ T cells. Low levels of normalized T-cell clonal expansion were also shown by some nonresponding patients. Which antigens the clonally expanded peripheral T cells were specific for was not determined. At doses of 0.1 to 3.0 mg/kg, clonal expansion of both CD4+ and CD8+ blood T cells was observed from baseline to week 6. After ivuxolimab, expanded clones were on average more numerous among CD8+ T cells than among CD4+ T cells.

In the case of this clone: Its antigen specificity is not known. The junction departs from the called germline gene at one end, perhaps through a read error.

CDR1 and CDR2, per the germline V gene (reference sequence), are SEHNR and FQNEAQ. Its CDR3 holds 17 amino acids, cysteine through phenylalanine. Only CDR3 DNA is held: 51 bases, read in frame from base 1. For sequencing of the TCRbeta CDR3 region, genomic DNA was extracted from the sorted cells. The immunoSEQ Assay was used for sequencing of TCRbeta CDR3 regions. TCRdb took over this immuneACCESS table, retaining in-frame rearrangements with V and J assigned. Such tables are incomplete; in checked studies, under half of the missing clones stem from an unresolved V gene, and the remainder is unexplained. For this sample the table gives 36,000 or so clones, of which roughly nine tenths were detected only once. The leading ten clones occupy roughly 4% of the sample. The trial excluded patients who had a history of autoimmune disease or who were on systemic immunosuppression. Peripheral blood for TCR sequencing was collected from all dose cohorts at baseline, on cycle 4 day 1, and on cycle 7 day 1. The samples were drawn from a first-in-human, open-label, multicenter phase I dose-escalation trial of ivuxolimab. Adults with locally advanced or metastatic melanoma, renal cell carcinoma, hepatocellular carcinoma or head and neck squamous cell carcinoma were enrolled in the trial. Before TCR sequencing, CD4+ T cells and CD8+ T cells were sorted from peripheral blood as separate populations.

The sample here was CD4+ or CD8+ T cells sorted from blood, taken in a trial of the OX40 agonist ivuxolimab. The sequence came from an adult with an advanced solid tumor such as melanoma, head and neck, liver or kidney cancer. The chain links TRBV7-9 with TRBJ2-1, with TRBD2 matching 10 junction bases. The sequenced DNA is TGTGCCAGCAGCTTCCCTGGGGTAGCGGGAGGATACAGTGAGCAGTTCTTC. This translates into CASSFPGVAGGYSEQFF.